This entry lists 14 T cell receptor beta chains sequenced from one sample in a study of blood T cell repertoires in COVID-19. Generated by immunoSEQ multiplex PCR, the TCRdb table keeps only in-frame clones and is missing some. The sample lists 300,000 to 350,000 clones, about 86% occurring once. Specimen: peripheral blood. The receptors come from a man aged 25-40 years with active or convalescent COVID-19.

The V gene is TRBV30, the J gene TRBJ1-1; 10 bases match TRBD1. The CDR3 totals 13 residues. The germline V gene has CDR1 GTSNPN and CDR2 SVGIG (reference sequence). V shed 1 base, J shed 4 bases, and the junction held 0 bases outside the gene matches. CDR3 bases: TGTGCCTGGAGTGGACAGGGGGCCACTGAAGCTTTCTTT. This sequence encodes CAWSGQGATEAFF.

The chain employs TRBV24-1 and TRBJ2-1; possible D gene TRBD1, 8 bases. V was shortened by 3 bases and J by 0 bases, with 20 bases between the two germline ends. The CDR3 has 19 amino acids. Germline V lookup: CDR1 KGHDR, CDR2 SFDVKD. The CDR3 coding sequence is TGTGCCACCAGTGATCCCGCGTTCAGCGGGACAGGCTCCTACAATGAGCAGTTCTTC. Translating gives CATSDPAFSGTGSYNEQFF.

As regards this clone: In the same sample, other DNA sequences code for this CDR3. V is TRBV21-1 and J is TRBJ2-7; the table gives TRBD2 as D, unverified against the DNA. TRBV21-1 is termed a pseudogene. This CDR3 contains 15 residues. The CDR3 sequence is CASSKVRGKTYEQYF. The CDR3 region has the DNA TGTGCCAGCAGCAAAGTGAGAGGGAAGACCTACGAGCAGTACTTC.

This rearrangement joins TRBV2 to TRBJ2-5; D perhaps matches TRBD1 (5 bases). There are 14 residues in the CDR3. Germline V gives CDR1 SNHLY, CDR2 FYNNEI. Trimming cost V 2 bases and J 5 bases, with 12 bases left between them. In DNA, the CDR3 is TGTGCCAGCAGTGAAAGTCCAGGGTTGGAGACCCAGTACTTC. Protein sequence: CASSESPGLETQYF.

The V call is TRBV3-1 (or the pseudogene TRBV3-2), the J call TRBJ1-2, with TRBD1 matching 7 bases. Trimming took 1 base from V and 6 from J; bases not matched to a gene: 11. The CDR3 runs to 16 residues. The V gene's germline CDR1 is LGHDT and CDR2 YNNKEL (reference sequence). Here the CDR3 reads CASSQAGVRGYHGYTF. In DNA form, the CDR3 reads TGTGCCAGCAGCCAAGCGGGTGTCAGGGGGTATCATGGCTACACCTTC.

As DNA, the CDR3 is TGTGCCAGCAGCTCGGGAGCGGGGGGACAAGAGACCCAGTACTTC. This gives the protein CASSSGAGGQETQYF. This chain links TRBV7-7 with TRBJ2-5; TRBD2 matches at 9 bases. There are 15 residues in the CDR3. The germline gives CDR1 SSHAT, CDR2 FNYEAQ (reference sequence). V gave up 4 bases and J gave up 2 bases; unmatched junction bases: 5. Together with reference TRBV7-7 and TRBJ2-5, the CDR3 gives the full variable domain: GAGVSQSPRYKVTKRGQDVTLRCDPISSHATLYWYQQALGQGPEFLTYFNYEAQPDKSGLPSDRFSAERPEGSISTLTIQRTEQRDSAMYRCASSSGAGGQETQYFGPGTRLLVL.

A remark on this clone: The sample contains more than one DNA sequence encoding this CDR3. The V gene is TRBV18, the J gene TRBJ1-1, with 8 positions matching TRBD1. The CDR3 consists of 15 residues. J gave up 2 bases and V 2 bases, and 4 bases lay outside the gene matches. The germline CDR1 and CDR2 sequences are KGHSH and LQKENI. CDR3 in amino acids: CASSPGQGGNTEAFF. CDR3 coding DNA: TGTGCCAGCTCACCAGGACAGGGAGGCAACACTGAAGCTTTCTTT.

The chain has TRBV30 and TRBJ2-3, with D perhaps TRBD2 (6 bases). Trimming cost V 1 base and J 2 bases, with 10 bases left between them. The V gene's germline CDR1 is GTSNPN and CDR2 SVGIG (reference sequence). The CDR3 runs to 14 residues. The CDR3: CAWSAGADTDTQYF. CDR3 nucleotides: TGTGCCTGGAGTGCGGGAGCCGACACAGATACGCAGTATTTT.

In its sample, this clone was seen once. V and J are TRBV24-1 and TRBJ2-5; 9 bases fit TRBD2. The germline CDR1 and CDR2 sequences are KGHDR and SFDVKD. Losses at the gene ends were 3 bases for V and 4 bases for J; bases not matched to a gene: 14. This CDR3 has 18 amino acids. CDR3 in DNA: TGTGCCACCAGTGATGGGGGATATAGCGGGGGATGGGGAGAGACCCAGTACTTC. It yields the protein CATSDGGYSGGWGETQYF.

V is TRBV9 and J is TRBJ2-3; 7 nucleotides agree with TRBD1. The germline V gene encodes CDR1 SGDLS and CDR2 YYNGEE. This CDR3 region has 16 residues. Germline trimming cut 1 base from V and 4 bases from J; bases unmatched to any gene: 9. The CDR3 DNA reads TGTGCCAGCAGCGTACAACAGGGGAATTTTGCAGATACGCAGTATTTT. It translates to CASSVQQGNFADTQYF.

The chain uses TRBV7-6 and TRBJ1-2, with TRBD1 as a possible D gene (5 bases). The V gene lost 0 bases and the J gene lost 8 bases, with 19 bases spanning the gap. CDR1 and CDR2 (germline): SGHVS, FNYEAQ. This CDR3 region has 16 residues. CDR3 in amino acids: CASSLAYGQGSEGYTF. CDR3 nucleotides: TGTGCCAGCAGCTTAGCATACGGGCAGGGTAGTGAGGGCTACACCTTC.

The J gene is TRBJ2-5, the V gene TRBV6-2 or TRBV6-3, with D perhaps TRBD2 (6 bases). This CDR3 comprises 17 residues. Deletions cut 4 bases from V and 5 bases from J, with 23 bases between. The germline CDR1 and CDR2 sequences are MNHEY and SVGEGT. The CDR3 region has the DNA TGTGCCAGCAGTTCCTCACTGGGGGAGGCCCCTGGGGAGACCCAGTACTTC. Translated: CASSSSLGEAPGETQYF.

The V and J genes are TRBV11-1 and TRBJ1-1, with a possible D match to TRBD1 (6 bases). Germline V gene data show CDR1 as SGHAT and CDR2 as FQDESV (reference sequence). This CDR3 is 15 amino acids long. V lost 5 bases to trimming and J lost 0 bases, with 13 bases between them. For the CDR3, the DNA is TGTGCCAGCAGCGTATACAGGGCGATGAACACTGAAGCTTTCTTT. Residues: CASSVYRAMNTEAFF.

This clone has a single count. This chain links TRBV19 with TRBJ2-1; TRBD2 agrees at 10 bases. The CDR3 consists of 13 residues. Germline assignment: CDR1 LNHDA and CDR2 SQIVND (reference sequence). V lost 7 bases to trimming and J lost 6 bases; unmatched junction nucleotides: 3. The chain's CDR3 is CASKEREGNEQFF. CDR3 in DNA: TGTGCCAGTAAAGAGCGGGAGGGCAATGAGCAGTTCTTC.